The TCR beta chain described here comes from a study of T cells in Graves' hyperthyroidism and ophthalmopathy. Study details: Initial diagnosis, before any treatment, was when peripheral blood was collected.

TCR beta CDR3 region amplification was performed from RNA transcripts. The primer set for the first-round RT-PCR of the TCR CDR3 was HTBI. TCRdb analysed the multiplex PCR reads with MiXCR anew, one entry per CDR3 protein. The table shows about 380,000 distinct CDR3 sequences, with roughly 13% occurring only once. Per germline, CDR1 MNHEY and CDR2 SMNVEV (reference sequence). The junction had 7 bases not matched to a gene; V was cut back by 6 bases and J by 8 bases. The CDR3 is 14 amino acids. In patients aged 18 to 65, hyperthyroidism was newly diagnosed, with duration under 2 months. Blood dates from first hyperthyroidism diagnosis, before any ophthalmopathy symptoms. This clonotype was detected ten times or more.

The specimen was blood. This sequence joins TRBV27 and TRBJ1-4; 9 nucleotides agree with TRBD1. The receptor was derived from a man aged 25-45 years with Graves' hyperthyroidism that later progressed to Graves' ophthalmopathy. The CDR3 sequence: CASSSGQGLEKLFF. As DNA, the CDR3 is TGTGCCAGCAGCTCGGGACAGGGTTTAGAAAAACTGTTTTTT.